This TCR beta chain was identified in a study of blood T cell repertoires in COVID-19. Across the whole study: Samples came from the United States, Italy and Spain, spanning acute and convalescent COVID-19. The cDNA or gDNA used as material had been derived from T cells, B-cell-depleted T cells, or PBMCs.

The CDR3 is 15 amino acids. CDR1 is SNHLY, CDR2 FYNNEI, per germline. The V end was cut by 4 bases, the J end by 8 bases, with 17 bases between. Method: immunoSEQ multiplex PCR; TCRdb's copy keeps in-frame clones and lacks some. Here the sample spans 150,000 or so clones, roughly nine tenths being singletons. This clone has only one observation. This clonotype was obtained from a woman in her seventies with acute or convalescent COVID-19. Material for sequencing was peripheral blood. The chain uses TRBV2 and TRBJ1-4; D unclear. CDR3 nucleotide sequence: TGTGCCAGCAGTGCCGGATCCCCACGACTGGAAAAACTGTTTTTT. It yields the protein CASSAGSPRLEKLFF. Full variable domain (remainder filled in from reference TRBV2 and TRBJ1-4): EPEVTQTPSHQVTQMGQEVILRCVPISNHLYFYWYRQILGQKVEFLVSFYNNEISEKSEIFDDQFSVERPDGSNFTLKIRSTKLEDSAMYFCASSAGSPRLEKLFFGSGTQLSVL.